The present TCR beta chain was sequenced within a study of patients and donors after allogeneic stem cell transplantation. Trimming shortened V by 1 base and J by 2 bases, and 13 bases separated the two germline ends. Germline CDR1 is SNHLY and CDR2 is FYNNEI. There are 16 residues in the CDR3. TCRdb passed the RT-PCR reads through MiXCR, listing each CDR3 protein once. This sample has 400,000 to 500,000 distinct CDR3 sequences, with roughly 16% found just once. The source is a human donor who was either an allogeneic HSCT recipient or a stem cell or donor lymphocyte infusion donor (not recorded which). It is not recorded whose cells these are; they may come from a transplant donor. The material sequenced was blood, either unsorted or a sorted T cell fraction (not recorded which). The chain recombines TRBV2 with TRBJ2-3; maybe TRBD1 (5 bases). For the CDR3, the DNA is TGTGCCAGCAGTGAAGGACTGGGGCCTCCCACAGATACGCAGTATTTT. It yields the protein CASSEGLGPPTDTQYF.